These 2 T cell receptor beta chains were all obtained from the same sample, sequenced in a study of T-cell reconstitution after alpha-beta-depleted transplantation in children. Unique molecular identifiers were incorporated during preparation of the TCRbeta library. TCRdb independently ran MiXCR on the PCR reads; one entry per CDR3 protein. In the table there are 150,000 to 250,000 distinct CDR3 sequences, 13% to 15% of which are singletons. Here the sequenced sample was PBMCs from the stem cell graft donor, taken from the stem cell graft. The receptors come from a human donor who donated a stem cell graft to a child with acute lymphoblastic leukemia.

This clonotype was seen many times. This chain links TRBV4-2 with TRBJ2-7, with D possibly TRBD2 on 6 matching bases. With 4 bases removed from V and 0 bases from J, the gap between germline ends came to 22 bases. This CDR3 contains 18 residues. CDR1 LGHNA and CDR2 YNFKEQ come from the germline V gene. CDR3: CASSPGPLGGEPSYEQYF. DNA for the CDR3: TGTGCCAGCAGCCCCGGTCCCCTCGGCGGGGAACCCTCCTACGAGCAGTACTTC.

In its sample, this clonotype was seen a few times. The V call is TRBV5-1, the J call TRBJ1-1; the match to TRBD1 covers 9 bases. Germline V gene data show CDR1 as SGHRS and CDR2 as YFSETQ. J lost 1 base, V lost 0 bases, and 1 base had no gene match. The CDR3 covers 15 residues. The DNA of the CDR3 is TGCGCCAGCAGCTTGGGGACAGGGGCGAACACTGAAGCTTTCTTT. Protein: CASSLGTGANTEAFF.